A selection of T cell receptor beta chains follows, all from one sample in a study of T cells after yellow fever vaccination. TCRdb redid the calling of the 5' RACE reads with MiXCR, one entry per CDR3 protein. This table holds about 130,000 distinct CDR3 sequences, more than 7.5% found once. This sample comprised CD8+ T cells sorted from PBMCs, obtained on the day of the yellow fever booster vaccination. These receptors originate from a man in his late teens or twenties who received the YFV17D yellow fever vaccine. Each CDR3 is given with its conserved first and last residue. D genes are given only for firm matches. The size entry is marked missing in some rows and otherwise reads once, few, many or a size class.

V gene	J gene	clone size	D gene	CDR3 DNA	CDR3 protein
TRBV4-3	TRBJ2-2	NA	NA	TGCGCCAGCCCCCTGTCTAGGACCCTCCACCCCGGGGAGCTGTTTTTT	CASPLSRTLHPGELFF
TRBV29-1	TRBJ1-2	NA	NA	TGCAGCGTTGAGAGTAGGAACTATGGCTACACCTTC	CSVESRNYGYTF
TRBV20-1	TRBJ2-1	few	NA	TGCAGTGCTAGAGATAGGCTAGCGTCTAGCTCCTACAATGAGCAGTTCTTC	CSARDRLASSSYNEQFF
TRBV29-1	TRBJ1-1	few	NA	TGCAGCGTTGTGACGGGGTGGAGTGAAGCTTTCTTT	CSVVTGWSEAFF
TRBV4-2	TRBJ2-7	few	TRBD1	TGTGCCAGCAGCCAGGGACAGGGGGGCTCCTACGAGCAGTACTTC	CASSQGQGGSYEQYF
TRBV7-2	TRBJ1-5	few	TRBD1	TGTGCCAGCAGCGCGGGACAGCCATTAAGGGAGCCCCAGCATTTT	CASSAGQPLREPQHF
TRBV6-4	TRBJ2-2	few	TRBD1	TGTGCCAGCAGTGAGTCGACAGGGGGCGTCGGGGAGCTGTTTTTT	CASSESTGGVGELFF
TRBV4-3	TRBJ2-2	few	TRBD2	TGCGCCAGCAGCCAAGCTAGCGGGGGGGCCGGGGAGCTGTTTTTT	CASSQASGGAGELFF
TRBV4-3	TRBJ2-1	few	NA	TGCGCCAGCAGCCCTTCTTGGGGAGACAATGAGCAGTTCTTC	CASSPSWGDNEQFF
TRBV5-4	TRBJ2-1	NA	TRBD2	TGTGCCAGCCAAGGGAGCGGGGCGGGGAATGAGCAGTTCTTC	CASQGSGAGNEQFF
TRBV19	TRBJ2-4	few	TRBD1	TGTGCCAGTAGTGCCGGGACAGGGCACAAAAACATTCAGTACTTC	CASSAGTGHKNIQYF
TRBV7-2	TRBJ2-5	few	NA	TGTGCCAGCAGCTTTAACCCTTTTGAGACCCAGTACTTC	CASSFNPFETQYF
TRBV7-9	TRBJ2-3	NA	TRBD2	TGTGCCAGCAGCTCAACTAGCGGGGTTTTCGATACGCAGTATTTT	CASSSTSGVFDTQYF
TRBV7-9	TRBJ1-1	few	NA	TGTGCCAGCAGCGAACCCGGACGGCCTGAAGCTTTCTTT	CASSEPGRPEAFF
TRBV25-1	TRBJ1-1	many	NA	TGTGCCAGCAGTTTCACAGGAGGGGACACTGAAGCTTTCTTT	CASSFTGGDTEAFF
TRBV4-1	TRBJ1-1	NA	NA	TGCGCCAGCAGCCAGGGTGGGATGAACACTGAAGCTTTCTTT	CASSQGGMNTEAFF
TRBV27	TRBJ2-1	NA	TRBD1	TGTGCCAGCAGTCCCCGGGACAGATTCTACAATGAGCAGTTCTTC	CASSPRDRFYNEQFF
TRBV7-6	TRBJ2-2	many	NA	TGTGCCAGCAGCCAGTTCCTACAGGGAAGTGAGCTGTTTTTT	CASSQFLQGSELFF
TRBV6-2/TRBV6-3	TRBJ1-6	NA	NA	TGTGCCAGCAGTTTCTCCATAACCCGGGACGGAAATTCACCCCTCCACTTT	CASSFSITRDGNSPLHF
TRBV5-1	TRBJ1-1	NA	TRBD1	TGCGCCAGCAGCGAAGGGGACAGCATGAACACTGAAGCTTTCTTT	CASSEGDSMNTEAFF
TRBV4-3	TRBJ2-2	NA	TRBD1	TGCGCCAGCAGCCGGGGGACAGACAACACCGGGGAGCTGTTTTTT	CASSRGTDNTGELFF
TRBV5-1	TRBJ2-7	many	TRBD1	TGCGCCAGCAGACCCGGGACAGGGGCCTACGAGCAGTACTTC	CASRPGTGAYEQYF
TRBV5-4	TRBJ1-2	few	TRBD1	TGTGCCAGCAGCCCACAAGGGACAGGGAACTATGGCTACACCTTC	CASSPQGTGNYGYTF
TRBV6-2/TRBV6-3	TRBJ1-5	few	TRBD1	TGTGCCAGCAGACAGGGGGCGAAACAGCCCCAGCATTTT	CASRQGAKQPQHF
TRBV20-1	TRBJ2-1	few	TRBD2	TGCAGTGCCCGGAGGCGGGGGGGCAATAATGAGCAGTTCTTC	CSARRRGGNNEQFF
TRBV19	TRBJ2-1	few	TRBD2	TGTGCCAGTAGTAACCCGGGACTAGCGAGGAATGAGCAGTTCTTC	CASSNPGLARNEQFF
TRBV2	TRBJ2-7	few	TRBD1	TGTGCCAGCAGTGAAGAATCAGGACAGGGGGACTACGAGCAGTACTTC	CASSEESGQGDYEQYF
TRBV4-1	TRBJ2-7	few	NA	TGCGCCAGCAGCCAGGGTTTGGGGCAGTACGAGCAGTACTTC	CASSQGLGQYEQYF
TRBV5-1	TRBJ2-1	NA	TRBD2	TGCGCCAGCAGCACGGGACTAGCGATATACAATGAGCAGTTCTTC	CASSTGLAIYNEQFF
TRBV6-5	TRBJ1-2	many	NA	TGTGCCAGCAGTTACTCCGCTCCAGGAATGGGCTACACCTTC	CASSYSAPGMGYTF
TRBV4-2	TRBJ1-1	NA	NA	TGTGCCAGCAGCCAATCTTCAGGGAGTGTGACTGAAGCTTTCTTT	CASSQSSGSVTEAFF
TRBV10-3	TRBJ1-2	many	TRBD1	TGTGCCATACAGGGGGTCGGCTATGGCTACACCTTC	CAIQGVGYGYTF
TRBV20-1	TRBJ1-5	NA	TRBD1	TGCAGTGCTAGGTCTAACAGGGGATGGGGCAATCAGCCCCAGCATTTT	CSARSNRGWGNQPQHF
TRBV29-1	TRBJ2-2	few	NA	TGCAGCGTTGTAGACACCGGGGAGCTGTTTTTT	CSVVDTGELFF
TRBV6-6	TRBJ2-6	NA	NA	TGTGCCAGCAGTTACGGGACTTCTGGGGCCAACGTCCTGACTTTC	CASSYGTSGANVLTF
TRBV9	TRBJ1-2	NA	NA	TGTGCCAGCAGCGAGGTGGGGGGGAACCCTAACTATGGCTACACCTTC	CASSEVGGNPNYGYTF
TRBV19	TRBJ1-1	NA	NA	TGTGCCAGTAGTATTTTGTCTTCGGGGGATTTGAACACTGAAGCTTTCTTT	CASSILSSGDLNTEAFF
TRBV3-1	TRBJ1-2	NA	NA	TGTGCCAGCAGCCCCTCCCAGACGACACTAAAAAACTATGGCTACACCTTC	CASSPSQTTLKNYGYTF
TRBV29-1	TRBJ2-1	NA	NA	TGCAGCGCCGGGGGCAATGAGCAGTTCTTC	CSAGGNEQFF
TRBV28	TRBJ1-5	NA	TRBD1	TGTGCCAGCAGCCCGACCTCAGGGGGCGCGCTGCCCCAGCATTTT	CASSPTSGGALPQHF